These 30 T cell receptor beta chains share one sample of origin, sequenced in a study of Ad26.COV2.S vaccination and SARS-CoV-2 variants. Described treatment: around 19 received Ad26.COV2.S at low or high dose, single or two shots; five or six received placebo; per-sample allocation not given. Material that was analyzed had been drawn on day 63 after the first vaccine or placebo injection. Data came from immunoSEQ multiplex PCR; TCRdb stores just in-frame clones and leaves some out. Of roughly 380,000 clones in the sample, around 83% were seen once. The input for sequencing was peripheral blood, taken in a trial of Ad26.COV2.S vaccine versus placebo. These receptors all stem from a person aged 18-60 years who received the Ad26.COV2.S COVID-19 vaccine or a placebo.

The chain links TRBV4-1 to TRBJ1-2; tentatively, D is TRBD1 (5 bases). The germline CDR1 and CDR2 sequences are MGHRA and YSYEKL. This CDR3 contains 13 residues. Between the trimmed V and J ends, which lost 1 base and 12 bases, there was a span of 15 bases. As DNA, the CDR3 is TGCGCCAGCAGCCAAGTTTTTGGGACCCAGGACACCTTC. It is translated as CASSQVFGTQDTF.

The V call is TRBV18, the J call TRBJ1-5; TRBD1 matches 9 bases. The ends lost 4 bases at V and 3 bases at J; junction bases unmatched: 10. From germline, CDR1 is KGHSH and CDR2 LQKENI. The CDR3 consists of 17 residues. The CDR3 sequence: CASSQPGQGSFNQPQHF. Written as DNA, the CDR3 is TGTGCCAGCTCACAACCGGGACAGGGTTCGTTCAATCAGCCCCAGCATTTT.

The chain recombines TRBV3-1 (or the pseudogene TRBV3-2) with TRBJ1-4; tentative D call: TRBD1 (5 bases). The V end lost 6 bases, the J end lost 3 bases, and 11 bases lay between the germline ends. CDR1 is LGHDT, CDR2 YNNKEL, per germline (reference sequence). This CDR3 has 14 residues. CDR3 coding DNA: TGTGCCAGCAGTTATAGGACACCTAATGAAAAACTGTTTTTT. It codes for CASSYRTPNEKLFF.

The CDR3 DNA reads TGTGCCAGCAGTACTAGAACCGGGACAGGGGTCTCCGAGCAGTACTTC. It codes for CASSTRTGTGVSEQYF. The genes are TRBV27 and TRBJ2-7; 10 bases align to TRBD1. Germline loops: CDR1 MNHEY, CDR2 SMNVEV (reference sequence). Trimming cost V 5 bases and J 6 bases; bases outside gene matches: 13. This CDR3 spans 16 amino acids.

V is TRBV6-6 and J is TRBJ2-5; 9 bases line up with TRBD2. Germline loops: CDR1 MNHNY, CDR2 SVGAGI (reference sequence). The J segment lost 6 bases and the V segment lost 0 bases, leaving 8 bases of the junction unmatched. This CDR3 has 16 residues. In DNA, the CDR3 is TGTGCCAGCAGTTACTCGACCGCTAGCGGGGCGAAGACCCAGTACTTC. As protein: CASSYSTASGAKTQYF.

The CDR3 loop reads CASSLGQVYEQYF. CDR3 DNA: TGCGCCAGCAGCTTGGGACAGGTTTACGAGCAGTACTTC. The rearrangement links TRBV5-1 to TRBJ2-7, with TRBD1 as a possible D gene (6 bases). V lost 0 bases to trimming and J lost 4 bases, with 8 bases between them. The length of the CDR3 is 13 residues. The germline V gene encodes CDR1 SGHRS and CDR2 YFSETQ.

The chain joins TRBV6-6 to TRBJ2-2; a weak D match, TRBD1 (5 bases). The CDR3 contains 12 residues. Germline values: CDR1 MNHNY, CDR2 SVGAGI (reference sequence). The V end lost 8 bases, the J end lost 2 bases, and 6 bases lay between the germline ends. This chain's CDR3 is CASDRNTGELFF. The CDR3 DNA sequence: TGTGCCAGCGACAGAAACACCGGGGAGCTGTTTTTT.

The J gene is TRBJ1-2, the V gene TRBV5-4; 7 nucleotides match TRBD1. V was pared by 6 bases and J by 8 bases, with 10 bases of the junction left unmatched. This CDR3 comprises 13 residues. Germline V lookup: CDR1 SGHNT, CDR2 YYREEE (reference sequence). For the CDR3, the DNA is TGTGCCAGCACCAGGGGGGGGCCCTTAGGCTACACCTTC. Its translation: CASTRGGPLGYTF.

The chain links TRBV2 to TRBJ2-7; D might be TRBD1 or TRBD2, each matching 5 bases. The V end lost 4 bases, the J end lost 6 bases, and 10 bases lay between the germline ends. The CDR3 sequence is 12 residues long. Germline CDR1 reads SNHLY; CDR2 reads FYNNEI. Written as DNA, the CDR3 is TGTGCCAGCAGTGGGGACCTACCCGAGCAGTACTTC. Amino acid sequence: CASSGDLPEQYF.

The rearrangement uses TRBV3-1 (or the pseudogene TRBV3-2) and TRBJ2-1, with 7 positions matching TRBD2. In germline, CDR1 is LGHDT, CDR2 YNNKEL (reference sequence). The trim removed 4 bases at V and 5 bases at J, leaving 17 bases unmatched. This CDR3 spans 18 amino acids. The CDR3 DNA sequence: TGTGCCAGCAGCCCGTTGTATTCTGGACGTCTAGCGGACAATGAGCAGTTCTTC. Its protein product is CASSPLYSGRLADNEQFF.

This CDR3 reads CASSQGGAREQYF. DNA of the CDR3: TGTGCCAGCAGCCAAGGGGGGGCCCGCGAGCAGTACTTC. This chain joins TRBV3-1 (or the pseudogene TRBV3-2) and TRBJ2-7; D possibly matches TRBD1 or TRBD2 (6 bases each). V shed 1 base and J shed 6 bases, with 10 bases lying between them. Germline assignment: CDR1 LGHDT and CDR2 YNNKEL (reference sequence). The CDR3 totals 13 residues.

This clone was observed once. The chain employs TRBV6-2 or TRBV6-3 and TRBJ2-7; TRBD1 or TRBD2 may be the D gene (6 bases each). CDR1 is MNHEY and CDR2 is SVGEGT in the germline V gene. The CDR3 consists of 14 residues. Trimming shortened V by 4 bases and J by 6 bases, and 16 bases separated the two germline ends. The CDR3 DNA follows: TGTGCCAGCAGTTTGTGGCCTAAGGGGGGCGAGCAGTACTTC. Protein sequence: CASSLWPKGGEQYF.

The V call is TRBV7-9, the J call TRBJ1-3; TRBD1 might be the D (6 bases). Trimming removed 5 bases at V and 2 bases at J, with 25 bases between. The germline V gene encodes CDR1 SEHNR and CDR2 FQNEAQ (reference sequence). This CDR3 has 19 residues. The CDR3 region is CASSNSEGSATGTGNTIYF. As DNA, the CDR3 is TGTGCCAGCAGCAACAGCGAGGGGTCGGCGACAGGCACTGGAAACACCATATATTTT.

The chain has TRBV3-1 (or the pseudogene TRBV3-2) and TRBJ2-7; the D gene is possibly TRBD1 (6 bases). The germline V gene has CDR1 LGHDT and CDR2 YNNKEL (reference sequence). The CDR3 sequence is 14 residues long. Trimming removed 5 bases from V and 1 base from J, with 12 bases in between. The CDR3 protein is CASSWRTESYEQYF. Written as DNA, the CDR3 is TGTGCCAGCAGCTGGAGGACAGAATCCTACGAGCAGTACTTC.

The chain recombines TRBV9 with TRBJ2-3; possibly TRBD2 for D (6 bases). With 0 bases removed from V and 5 bases from J, the gap between germline ends came to 10 bases. CDR3 length: 14 residues. CDR1 SGDLS and CDR2 YYNGEE come from the germline V gene. The CDR3, as DNA: TGTGCCAGCAGCGTAGGGGGGGTAGAAGATACGCAGTATTTT. Protein: CASSVGGVEDTQYF.

The chain uses TRBV19 and TRBJ2-2, with 8 positions matching TRBD2. J was trimmed by 6 bases and V by 3 bases; bases with no gene match: 6. CDR3 length: 15 amino acids. Germline V lookup: CDR1 LNHDA, CDR2 SQIVND (reference sequence). CDR3 in amino acids: CASSISGRAPGELFF. The CDR3 region has the DNA TGTGCCAGTAGTATTTCCGGGAGGGCGCCCGGGGAGCTGTTTTTT.

The V gene is TRBV9, the J gene TRBJ2-1, with TRBD2 matching 9 bases. Germline V gives CDR1 SGDLS, CDR2 YYNGEE. The CDR3 loop spans 17 amino acids. V lost 0 bases, J lost 2 bases, and 6 bases stayed unmatched. This CDR3 reads CASSVEGGGRAYNEQFF. In DNA, the CDR3 is TGTGCCAGCAGCGTAGAGGGCGGCGGGAGGGCCTACAATGAGCAGTTCTTC.

This clone came up once. The V call is TRBV10-3, the J call TRBJ2-1, with D hard to call. The CDR3 loop spans 12 amino acids. Germline V gene lookup returns CDR1 ENHRY and CDR2 SYGVKD. V was pared by 3 bases and J by 6 bases, with 6 bases between. CDR3: CAISDSSNEQFF. In DNA, the CDR3 is TGTGCCATCAGTGACTCGTCCAATGAGCAGTTCTTC.

V and J are TRBV5-1 and TRBJ1-2, with 7 bases identical to TRBD1. This CDR3 is built from 15 residues. The germline gives CDR1 SGHRS, CDR2 YFSETQ. The trim removed 0 bases at V and 0 bases at J, leaving 2 bases unmatched. CDR3 nucleotide sequence: TGCGCCAGCAGCTTGGGACAGGGAACTAACTATGGCTACACCTTC. It encodes CASSLGQGTNYGYTF.

This clone occurred many times. The DNA of the CDR3 is TGTGCCAGCAGCTCCAAGGGGGCCTACGAGCAGTACTTC. Encoded protein: CASSSKGAYEQYF. The gene calls are TRBV11-2 and TRBJ2-7; TRBD1 is a possible D gene (6 bases). The V gene lost 4 bases and the J gene lost 2 bases, with 9 bases spanning the gap. This CDR3 contains 13 residues. Germline CDR1 and CDR2: SGHAT and FQNNGV.

This rearrangement joins TRBV5-1 to TRBJ2-2; D is ambiguous. This CDR3 is built from 17 residues. V was cut by 4 bases and J by 0 bases, with 16 bases left in between. Germline V CDR1 and CDR2: SGHRS, YFSETQ. This CDR3 reads CASSPRGAATNTGELFF. The CDR3 DNA is TGCGCCAGCAGCCCCCGAGGAGCAGCTACGAACACCGGGGAGCTGTTTTTT.

The J gene is TRBJ1-1, the V gene TRBV18; possible D gene TRBD1, 5 bases. The CDR3 covers 14 residues. From germline, CDR1 is KGHSH and CDR2 LQKENI. V shed 6 bases and J shed 1 base, with 12 bases lying between them. The CDR3 loop reads CASSSSGTNTEAFF. The CDR3 nucleotides read TGTGCCAGCTCCTCCTCCGGGACGAACACTGAAGCTTTCTTT.

The V gene is TRBV10-3, the J gene TRBJ2-3; 8 nucleotides line up with TRBD2. The CDR3 totals 13 residues. The germline gives CDR1 ENHRY, CDR2 SYGVKD. V was pared by 6 bases and J by 2 bases, with 1 base of the junction left unmatched. The CDR3: CAIRTSDTDTQYF. CDR3 nucleotide sequence: TGTGCCATCAGGACTAGCGACACAGATACGCAGTATTTT.

This clone was counted only a few times. This chain connects TRBV11-3 to TRBJ2-2; D remains ambiguous. The DNA end favors TRBJ1-4, so the J call may be wrong. The CDR3 has 12 residues. Germline CDR1 and CDR2: SGHNT and YENEEA. The CDR3 DNA is TGTGCCAGCAGCCCAGACGGAGGAAAACTGTTTTTT. Amino acid sequence: CASSPDGGKLFF.

This clone was counted once. The DNA of the CDR3 is TGTGCCAGCAGCCAAGGGGCATGGGGGGGCACTGAAGCTTTCTTT. It is translated as CASSQGAWGGTEAFF. V is TRBV3-1 (or the pseudogene TRBV3-2) and J is TRBJ1-1; tentatively, D is TRBD1 (5 bases). The length of the CDR3 is 15 residues. Germline values: CDR1 LGHDT, CDR2 YNNKEL (reference sequence). V lost 1 base and J 4 bases, leaving 13 bases between the germline ends.

V gene TRBV5-5 combines with J gene TRBJ2-5; no clear D gene. The V gene lost 0 bases and the J gene lost 1 base, with 10 bases spanning the gap. Germline V CDR1 and CDR2: SGHKS, YYEKEE (reference sequence). This CDR3 has 15 amino acids. The CDR3 DNA sequence: TGTGCCAGCAGCTTGGCCTTGGTAACCCAAGAGACCCAGTACTTC. Its protein is CASSLALVTQETQYF.

V and J are TRBV4-1 and TRBJ2-1; weak D call: TRBD1 (5 bases). The CDR3 runs 16 residues. Trimming removed 0 bases from V and 6 bases from J, with 15 bases in between. Germline loops: CDR1 MGHRA, CDR2 YSYEKL. The CDR3 protein is CASSQDSQGLSNEQFF. CDR3 DNA sequence: TGCGCCAGCAGCCAAGATTCGCAGGGATTGAGCAATGAGCAGTTCTTC.

The genes are TRBV3-1 (or the pseudogene TRBV3-2) and TRBJ2-3; D might be TRBD1 (6 bases). There are 15 residues in the CDR3. Trimming pared 6 bases from V and 4 bases from J, leaving 17 bases between. Germline CDR1 and CDR2: LGHDT and YNNKEL (reference sequence). CDR3 sequence (DNA): TGTGCCAGCAGTCTTCTGTGGGGGCAGGCAGATACGCAGTATTTT. Translated, it gives CASSLLWGQADTQYF.

The CDR3 coding sequence is TGTGCCAGCAGCTTCCCGGACGGATCTCTCAACAATGAGCAGTTCTTC. This codes for CASSFPDGSLNNEQFF. This chain connects TRBV7-8 to TRBJ2-1; D gene ambiguous. The CDR3 totals 16 residues. The germline V gene encodes CDR1 SGHVS and CDR2 FQNEAQ. Trimming pared 3 bases from V and 5 bases from J, leaving 17 bases between.

The chain uses TRBV27 and TRBJ2-3; 7 positions match TRBD2. From germline, CDR1 is MNHEY and CDR2 SMNVEV (reference sequence). The CDR3 spans 15 residues. Losses at the gene ends were 2 bases for V and 3 bases for J; bases not matched to a gene: 5. The CDR3 sequence: CASSLAGVFTDTQYF. The CDR3 bases are TGTGCCAGCAGTTTAGCGGGAGTCTTTACAGATACGCAGTATTTT.